Listed below are T cell receptor beta chains from one sample, sequenced in a study of cytotoxic CD8 clonotypes in ibrutinib-treated CLL. TCRdb's table, derived via immunoSEQ multiplex PCR, lists solely in-frame clones and lacks some. The table lists about 140,000 clones, 91% of them singletons, with 11% in the top ten. The sequenced sample was PBMCs, obtained after 12 months of ibrutinib treatment. These receptors originate from a human donor with chronic lymphocytic leukemia. CDR3s include the opening cysteine and the closing phenylalanine or tryptophan. Each record gives: J gene, V gene, clone size, D gene, CDR3 DNA, CDR3 protein. A D gene is named only where the DNA matches it firmly. Clone size is not always given. Where it is, it says once, few, many or a class for expanded clones.

>TRBJ1-2|TRBV29-1|NA|NA
TGCAGCGTTGATCGGGGGCCAGTTGGCTACACCTTC
CSVDRGPVGYTF
>TRBJ2-3|TRBV6-6|NA|NA
TGTGCCAGCAGGCCAATCCAGTATACAGATACGCAGTATTTT
CASRPIQYTDTQYF
>TRBJ2-5|TRBV6-5|NA|TRBD1
TGTGCCAGCAGCCACAGGGGACAAGAGACCCAGTACTTC
CASSHRGQETQYF
>TRBJ2-1|TRBV2|NA|NA
TGTGCCAGCAGTGAACAGGGAAGCTCCTACAATGAGCAGTTCTTC
CASSEQGSSYNEQFF
>TRBJ1-1|TRBV28|NA|TRBD1
TGTGCCAGCAGTGGCCGGACAGGAGCGAACACTGAAGCTTTCTTT
CASSGRTGANTEAFF
>TRBJ2-5|TRBV29-1|NA|NA
TGCAGCGTAGGAGGCGGCGTTGCTGAGACCCAGTACTTC
CSVGGGVAETQYF
>TRBJ1-3|TRBV12-5|NA|NA
TGTGCTAGTGGTTTGGCGACCGACTCATCCTCTGGAAACACCATATATTTT
CASGLATDSSSGNTIYF
>TRBJ2-1|TRBV18|NA|TRBD1
TGTGCCAGCTCACCTCAGACGGGACAGGGAGACAATGAGCAGTTCTTC
CASSPQTGQGDNEQFF
>TRBJ2-7|TRBV28|NA|NA
TGTGCCAGCAGTTTCGGAGATACCTACGAGCAGTACTTC
CASSFGDTYEQYF
>TRBJ2-5|TRBV5-4|NA|NA
TGTGCCAGCAGTTTGGACGGAAAAGAGACCCAGTACTTC
CASSLDGKETQYF
>TRBJ1-6|TRBV25-1|NA|NA
TGTGCCAGCAGTGAGGGAGGTAATTCACCCCTCCACTTT
CASSEGGNSPLHF
>TRBJ1-4|TRBV7-8|NA|NA
TGTGCCAGCAGCTTGACCCTGGGTCCTAATGAAAAACTGTTTTTT
CASSLTLGPNEKLFF
>TRBJ2-1|TRBV28|NA|TRBD2
TGTGCCAGCAGTTTACGGCCCCTAGCGGGAGGGGGCAATGAGCAGTTCTTC
CASSLRPLAGGGNEQFF
>TRBJ2-3|TRBV7-3|NA|NA
TGTGCCAGCACTCCCGGCGGAGGAACAGATACGCAGTATTTT
CASTPGGGTDTQYF
>TRBJ2-1|TRBV19|NA|TRBD2
TGTGCCAGTAGCCTCGGACTAGCGGGAGAGGATTTTAGGGTTTGGTCCTACAATGAGCAGTTCTTC
CASSLGLAGEDFRVWSYNEQFF
>TRBJ2-1|TRBV9|once|NA
TGTGCCAGCAGCGCGGGGGACAGTACGTACAATGAGCAGTTCTTC
CASSAGDSTYNEQFF
>TRBJ2-7|TRBV6-4|NA|TRBD1
TGTGCCAGCTCTAAACCCGGGACAGGGGCCTCCTACGAGCAGTACTTC
CASSKPGTGASYEQYF
>TRBJ1-5|TRBV6-5|many|NA
TGTGCCAGCAGTGAGGGTGGGGTTCAGCCCCAGCATTTT
CASSEGGVQPQHF
>TRBJ2-1|TRBV7-6|NA|NA
TGTGCCAGCAGCCGCGGGACCAACAATGAGCAGTTCTTC
CASSRGTNNEQFF
>TRBJ2-5|TRBV10-2|once|NA
TGCGCCAGCAGTGATACCAGGGTGGGTGAGACCCAGTACTTC
CASSDTRVGETQYF
>TRBJ1-5|TRBV21-1|NA|NA
TGTGCCAGCAGCAACGGCAGGGGGCTGTGTAATCAGCCCCAGCATTTT
CASSNGRGLCNQPQHF
>TRBJ2-7|TRBV5-1|NA|NA
TGCGCCAGCAGAGAGGGGGAGAACTACGAGCAGTACTTC
CASREGENYEQYF
>TRBJ2-3|TRBV7-9|NA|NA
TGTGCCAGCCAAAGGGGGAGCACAGATACGCAGTATTTT
CASQRGSTDTQYF
>TRBJ1-1|TRBV28|NA|NA
TGTGCCAGCAGTTTACGCTCGACTGAAGCTTTCTTT
CASSLRSTEAFF
>TRBJ1-1|TRBV9|NA|NA
TGTGCCAGCAGCGTCAGTATTATGAACACTGAAGCTTTCTTT
CASSVSIMNTEAFF
>TRBJ2-1|TRBV14|NA|NA
TGTGCCAGCAGCTTAGACAGGAATGAGCAGTTCTTC
CASSLDRNEQFF
>TRBJ2-3|TRBV9|NA|TRBD2
TGTGCCAGCAGCGGGACTAGCGGGAGTGCAGATACGCAGTATTTT
CASSGTSGSADTQYF
>TRBJ1-5|TRBV5-1|NA|NA
TGCGCCAGCAGCCTGGGGCAGATCAATCAGCCCCAGCATTTT
CASSLGQINQPQHF
>TRBJ2-3|TRBV4-1|NA|NA
TGCGCCAGCAGCCAAGGCGGCTCCATAGATACGCAGTATTTT
CASSQGGSIDTQYF
>TRBJ2-2|TRBV29-1|NA|NA
TGCAGCGTTGCCGTGTCGGGGGCCGGCACCGGGGAGCTGTTTTTT
CSVAVSGAGTGELFF
>TRBJ2-2|TRBV28|NA|TRBD1
TGTGCCAGCATAAGCCGCCAGGGGGCTGGCGGGGAGCTGTTTTTT
CASISRQGAGGELFF
>TRBJ2-4|TRBV7-9|NA|NA
TGTGCCAGCAGCTTGGAGAGTCAACGAGAAAACATTCAGTACTTC
CASSLESQRENIQYF
>TRBJ2-3|TRBV4-1|NA|NA
TGCGCCAGCAGCCAAGATAACAAGGCAGATACGCAGTATTTT
CASSQDNKADTQYF
>TRBJ1-1|TRBV29-1|NA|NA
TGCAGCGTGGATCAACAGGGATCGGCCGCTGAAGCTTTCTTT
CSVDQQGSAAEAFF
>TRBJ1-2|TRBV7-9|NA|NA
TGTGCCAGCAGCTTAGTGGGCTATGGCTACACCTTC
CASSLVGYGYTF
>TRBJ2-1|TRBV11-3|NA|NA
TGTGCCAGCAGCCCAAGCGGGACAGAAAATGAGCAGTTCTTC
CASSPSGTENEQFF
>TRBJ2-1|TRBV7-2|NA|TRBD1
TGTGCCAGCAGCAACCGGGACAGAGCGGCCAATGAGCAGTTCTTC
CASSNRDRAANEQFF
>TRBJ1-2|TRBV7-6|NA|NA
TGTGCCAGCAGCTTAGGGGGTCAGGGGTCCTATGGCTACACCTTC
CASSLGGQGSYGYTF
>TRBJ1-1|TRBV7-3|once|NA
TGTGCCAGCAGCCAGGGCATGAACACTGAAGCTTTCTTT
CASSQGMNTEAFF
>TRBJ1-3|TRBV9|NA|NA
TGTGCCAGCAGCGTAGCCGGCATCCAAGGGGACACCATATATTTT
CASSVAGIQGDTIYF
>TRBJ1-1|TRBV19|NA|NA
TGTGCCAGTAGTATCCAGGCAAGGAACACTGAAGCTTTCTTT
CASSIQARNTEAFF
>TRBJ2-2|TRBV11-2|NA|TRBD1
TGTGCCAGCAGCACCTGGGACAGGGAGGGGAACACCGGGGAGCTGTTTTTT
CASSTWDREGNTGELFF
>TRBJ2-7|TRBV19|NA|TRBD2
TGTGCCAGTAGTTATGTAGCGGGAGATCGCTACGAGCAGTACTTC
CASSYVAGDRYEQYF
>TRBJ2-3|TRBV4-3|NA|NA
TGCGCCAGCAGCCAAGGCGGAAGCACAGATACGCAGTATTTT
CASSQGGSTDTQYF
>TRBJ2-1|TRBV7-7|NA|NA
TGTGCTAGCAGCTTAGCGAGCGGACCCGGAAGTGAGCAGTTCTTC
CASSLASGPGSEQFF
>TRBJ2-1|TRBV4-3|NA|TRBD2
TGCGCCAGCAGCCAAGTAGCGGGAGCGTACAATGAGCAGTTCTTC
CASSQVAGAYNEQFF
>TRBJ1-2|TRBV28|NA|NA
TGTGCCAGCAACCCAGGAATCTATGGCTACACCTTC
CASNPGIYGYTF
>TRBJ2-1|TRBV7-9|NA|NA
TGTGCCAGCAGCTTACCCCAGGCTGGGTACAATGAGCAGTTCTTC
CASSLPQAGYNEQFF
>TRBJ1-1|TRBV7-3|NA|NA
TGTGCCAGCAGCCGACAGCCGAACACTGAAGCTTTCTTT
CASSRQPNTEAFF
>TRBJ1-2|TRBV11-2|NA|TRBD1
TGTGCCAGCAGCCGGGACAGTGAGAACTATGGCTACACCTTC
CASSRDSENYGYTF
>TRBJ2-2|TRBV28|NA|TRBD1
TGTGCCAGCAGGAATATCGGGCAGGGGGTCACCGGGGAGCTGTTTTTT
CASRNIGQGVTGELFF
>TRBJ2-2|TRBV10-3|NA|TRBD1
TGTGCCATCAATCCGGGACAGGTGAACACCGGGGAGCTGTTTTTT
CAINPGQVNTGELFF